One and the same sample provided the 18 T cell receptor beta chains below, sequenced in a study of blood T cell repertoires in COVID-19. Repertoires were generated with immunoSEQ multiplex PCR, while TCRdb's copy carries only in-frame clones and drops some. The table shows hundreds of thousands of clones, with around 85% occurring only once. The sequencing input was PBMCs or T cells enriched from blood (not recorded which). Source of these receptors: a woman in her twenties or thirties who had been exposed to COVID-19.

Concerning this clone itself: At one boundary the junction diverges from the germline segment, which might be a read error. J is TRBJ2-7 and V is TRBV7-7; TRBD1 matches 10 bases. Germline CDR1 and CDR2: SSHAT and FNYEAQ (reference sequence). This CDR3 is 13 amino acids long. In DNA form, the CDR3 reads TGTGCTAGCAGCTGGACAGGGGGGGAGGAGCAGTACTTC. Residues: CASSWTGGEEQYF.

The chain uses TRBV7-9 and TRBJ1-4; TRBD1 is a possible D gene (5 bases). Between the trimmed V and J ends, which lost 3 bases and 4 bases, there was a span of 12 bases. Germline loops: CDR1 SEHNR, CDR2 FQNEAQ (reference sequence). The CDR3 contains 15 residues. The chain's CDR3 is CASSLEGAYNEKLFF. In DNA form, the CDR3 reads TGTGCCAGCAGCTTGGAAGGGGCTTATAATGAAAAACTGTTTTTT.

The chain couples TRBV4-3 to TRBJ2-7; 11 nucleotides agree with TRBD2. CDR1 is LGHNA and CDR2 is YSLEER in the germline V gene. With 2 bases clipped from V and 7 bases from J, the junction kept 13 bases outside the gene matches. The CDR3 is made up of 17 amino acids. The CDR3 loop is CASSQKRTTSGGFEQYF. The CDR3, as DNA: TGCGCCAGCAGCCAAAAAAGGACCACTAGCGGGGGATTTGAGCAGTACTTC.

This clone has a single count. The chain joins TRBV12-3 or TRBV12-4 to TRBJ1-4; no definite D call. Trimming stripped 4 bases from V and 5 bases from J, with 8 bases between. The CDR3 has 13 residues. CDR3 DNA: TGTGCCAGCAGTTATCGGGAGAATGAAAAACTGTTTTTT. Protein: CASSYRENEKLFF.

V is TRBV9 and J is TRBJ1-3, with a weak D call TRBD2 (6 bases). The J call could be wrong; TRBJ2-2 is a better fit for the DNA end. Per germline, CDR1 SGDLS and CDR2 YYNGEE. The CDR3 sequence is 14 residues long. This CDR3 is CASSSPPAGNNLFF. For the CDR3, the DNA is TGTGCCAGCAGCTCCCCACCGGCGGGGAACAACCTGTTTTTT.

The gene calls are TRBV27 and TRBJ2-7; D might be TRBD1 (6 bases). In germline, CDR1 is MNHEY, CDR2 SMNVEV (reference sequence). Trimming removed 5 bases from V and 1 base from J, with 21 bases in between. CDR3 length: 17 residues. Here the CDR3 DNA reads TGTGCCAGCAGTAAAGGACAGACCAGCCCATCTTCCTACGAGCAGTACTTC. It codes for CASSKGQTSPSSYEQYF.

The chain recombines TRBV29-1 with TRBJ1-2, with D perhaps matching TRBD1 (6 bases). The CDR3 totals 13 residues. The V gene's germline CDR1 is SQVTM and CDR2 ANQGSEA. Trimming removed 2 bases from V and 7 bases from J, with 14 bases in between. This CDR3 reads CSVEPRGGGGYTF. The CDR3 coding sequence is TGCAGCGTTGAACCCAGGGGAGGGGGTGGCTACACCTTC.

J is TRBJ2-7 and V is TRBV5-1; possible D gene TRBD2, 6 bases. Trimming cost V 2 bases and J 3 bases, with 15 bases left between them. This CDR3 is built from 15 residues. Per the germline V gene, CDR1 is SGHRS and CDR2 is YFSETQ. CDR3 DNA: TGCGCCAGCAGCTTTTCGGGTAGCGGAGTCTACGAGCAGTACTTC. The encoded protein is CASSFSGSGVYEQYF.

This sequence joins TRBV4-3 and TRBJ1-4; D not certain. The CDR3 consists of 15 residues. Germline V lookup: CDR1 LGHNA, CDR2 YSLEER. The V end lost 0 bases, the J end lost 7 bases, and 12 bases lay between the germline ends. CDR3 amino acids: CASSQDRYVGEKLFF. DNA for the CDR3: TGCGCCAGCAGCCAAGATCGGTACGTCGGTGAAAAACTGTTTTTT.

The chain carries TRBV7-9 and TRBJ2-3; 8 nucleotides match TRBD1. This CDR3 region has 16 residues. V lost 5 bases and J lost 5; bases outside the gene matches: 12. CDR1 and CDR2 (germline): SEHNR, FQNEAQ (reference sequence). CDR3 region: CASSRYLPGGLDTQYF. The CDR3 nucleotides are TGTGCCAGCAGCCGATATTTACCAGGGGGCCTAGATACGCAGTATTTT.

This clone was seen only once. V gene TRBV5-1 combines with J gene TRBJ2-7; 7 positions match TRBD1. The CDR3 has 14 amino acids. With 3 bases clipped from V and 1 base from J, the junction kept 4 bases outside the gene matches. Looked up from germline, CDR1 is SGHRS and CDR2 is YFSETQ. CDR3 in DNA: TGCGCCAGCAGCTGGGGACAGCCTTCCTACGAGCAGTACTTC. Translating it yields CASSWGQPSYEQYF. The full variable domain, in which reference TRBV5-1 and TRBJ2-7 provide the parts outside the CDR3, is KAGVTQTPRYLIKTRGQQVTLSCSPISGHRSVSWYQQTPGQGLQFLFEYFSETQRNKGNFPGRFSGRQFSNSRSEMNVSTLELGDSALYLCASSWGQPSYEQYFGPGTRLTVT.

The V gene is TRBV6-5, the J gene TRBJ2-6; D not resolved. The CDR3 totals 14 residues. Germline assignment: CDR1 MNHEY and CDR2 SVGAGI. V lost 6 bases and J lost 2, with 8 bases in between. CDR3 sequence (DNA): TGTGCCAGCAGACAACCCGCTGGGGCCAACGTCCTGACTTTC. It specifies CASRQPAGANVLTF.

J is TRBJ1-5 and V is TRBV30; tentatively, D is TRBD1 (5 bases). The ends were cut back, 2 bases at V and 7 bases at J, with 12 bases in the middle. Germline lookup yields CDR1 GTSNPN and CDR2 SVGIG (reference sequence). This CDR3 comprises 13 residues. As DNA, the CDR3 is TGTGCCTGGAGTTATGATGGGGCCCAGCCCCAGCATTTT. This translates into CAWSYDGAQPQHF.

The chain combines TRBV4-3 with TRBJ1-2; D is undetermined. The CDR3 length is 16 residues. From germline, CDR1 is LGHNA and CDR2 YSLEER. V was cut by 0 bases and J by 4 bases, with 15 bases left in between. The CDR3 reads CASSQDVGVIVYGYTF. The DNA of the CDR3 is TGCGCCAGCAGCCAAGATGTCGGGGTTATCGTCTATGGCTACACCTTC.

V usage is TRBV28 and J usage is TRBJ2-5, with TRBD1 as a possible D gene (5 bases). The CDR3 runs to 16 residues. Germline assignment: CDR1 MDHEN and CDR2 SYDVKM. Trimming took off 1 base at V and 2 bases at J, with 14 bases between the two ends. In DNA, the CDR3 is TGTGCCAGCAGTTTATATGTGGGGCCGAATCAAGAGACCCAGTACTTC. Its translation: CASSLYVGPNQETQYF.

The chain carries TRBV5-4 and TRBJ2-7; D uncertain. Germline lookup yields CDR1 SGHNT and CDR2 YYREEE (reference sequence). Trimming stripped 1 base from V and 2 bases from J, with 7 bases between. The CDR3 contains 13 residues. The CDR3 nucleotides are TGTGCCAGCAGCTTGTGGGCCACCTACGAGCAGTACTTC. Translated, it gives CASSLWATYEQYF.

V is TRBV9 and J is TRBJ1-1, with TRBD1 as a possible D gene (6 bases). V was trimmed by 3 bases and J by 2 bases, leaving 14 bases between them. CDR1 is SGDLS and CDR2 is YYNGEE in the germline V gene. There are 15 residues in the CDR3. In DNA form, the CDR3 reads TGTGCCAGCAGCGAACGGACAGAGATTAACACTGAAGCTTTCTTT. Protein product: CASSERTEINTEAFF.

The chain has TRBV5-4 and TRBJ1-4; the D gene is possibly TRBD1 (5 bases). The CDR3 contains 15 residues. Germline V CDR1 and CDR2: SGHNT, YYREEE (reference sequence). V was trimmed by 6 bases and J by 2 bases, leaving 14 bases between them. The CDR3 spells CASNSGGLTNEKLFF. The CDR3 DNA is TGTGCCAGCAACTCGGGGGGATTGACTAATGAAAAACTGTTTTTT. The full variable domain, with the rest looked up from reference TRBV5-4 and TRBJ1-4, is ETGVTQSPTHLIKTRGQQVTLRCSSQSGHNTVSWYQQALGQGPQFIFQYYREEENGRGNFPPRFSGLQFPNYSSELNVNALELDDSALYLCASNSGGLTNEKLFFGSGTQLSVL.